The rows below give T cell receptor beta chains drawn from one sample of a study of CXCR3-negative and CXCR3-positive naive CD8 T cells. From its re-call of the 5' RACE reads, TCRdb lists each CDR3 protein once, without DNA. The data show fewer than 90,000 distinct CDR3 sequences, and the top ten clones hold roughly 1.5%. The sample consisted of naive CXCR3- CD8+ T cells from blood. Source of these receptors: a human donor in good health. Some clones in this sample may be carry-over from other donors' samples. The CDR3 runs from the conserved cysteine through the conserved F or W. Each record gives: V gene, J gene, CDR3 protein.

>TRBV12-3/TRBV12-4|TRBJ2-1
CASSKDGNEQFF
>TRBV5-8|TRBJ2-6
CASSASSGLSGANVLTF
>TRBV5-1|TRBJ1-2
CASSPGQLNGYTF
>TRBV28|TRBJ1-5
CASSKGGNQPQHF
>TRBV2|TRBJ2-7
CASSELYEQYF
>TRBV27|TRBJ1-2
CASRSIGQAIYGYTF
>TRBV5-1|TRBJ2-7
CASSSRAGSYEQYF
>TRBV6-5|TRBJ2-7
CASSYPSGRAAEQYF
>TRBV7-6|TRBJ1-1
CASSAYSANTEAFF
>TRBV29-1|TRBJ2-1
CSVEAQASSYNEQFF
>TRBV9|TRBJ2-3
CASSVDFGGAADTQYF
>TRBV19|TRBJ2-2
CASSIVSGQVAGELFF
>TRBV29-1|TRBJ1-1
CSVEESPGGFEAFF
>TRBV25-1|TRBJ2-7
CASYGSLSVEQYF
>TRBV5-6|TRBJ2-1
CASSPRTGWNEQFF
>TRBV29-1|TRBJ2-7
CSVEDEGSSSYEQYF
>TRBV4-2|TRBJ1-5
CASSQGQQGSNQPQHF
>TRBV7-3|TRBJ2-3
CASSPLGVGTDTQYF
>TRBV7-6|TRBJ2-7
CASSSSSYEQYF
>TRBV29-1|TRBJ2-1
CSVPPRDTTYNEQFF
>TRBV6-5|TRBJ2-1
CASRAGALNEQFF
>TRBV3-1|TRBJ2-7
CASSPAGGGVYEQYF
>TRBV4-1|TRBJ1-1
CASSQEGTGENTEAFF
>TRBV13|TRBJ2-5
CASSSLAGGSYF
>TRBV29-1|TRBJ2-7
CSVSQGNYEQYF
>TRBV4-3|TRBJ2-7
CASSQARGVEQYF
>TRBV9|TRBJ1-2
CASGLPGGWRGYTF
>TRBV29-1|TRBJ2-7
CSVLRDGYEQYF
>TRBV12-3/TRBV12-4|TRBJ1-2
CASSRDSTNYGYTF
>TRBV29-1|TRBJ2-1
CSVEDQLVGEQFF
>TRBV29-1|TRBJ1-2
CSVDPVGPESYGYTF
>TRBV7-3|TRBJ1-1
CASSGTGGTEAFF